A single T cell receptor (beta chain) is shown here with its context. The antigen remains undetermined. The data originate from a study of OX40 agonist ivuxolimab in advanced cancers. For the study at large: Patients in the trial were receiving intravenous ivuxolimab every 2 weeks, at doses of 0.01 to 10 mg/kg.

Profiled with immunoSEQ multiplex PCR; TCRdb holds only in-frame clones, not every one. Of some 55,000 clones in the sample, 70% to 80% were seen once. Points from the study as a whole: In the 0.1-3.0 mg/kg groups, partial responders showed among the lowest expansion. No antigen was identified for the clonally expanded peripheral T cells.

V lost 4 bases and J lost 2; bases outside the gene matches: 12. This CDR3 comprises 19 residues. Germline-derived CDR1 and CDR2 are SGHNT and YYREEE (reference sequence). The receptor was isolated from an adult with an advanced solid tumor such as melanoma, head and neck, liver or kidney cancer. This specimen was CD4+ or CD8+ T cells sorted from blood, taken in a trial of the OX40 agonist ivuxolimab. The chain links TRBV5-4 to TRBJ2-6; the match to TRBD1 covers 10 bases. The CDR3: CASSTDRDRGSPGANVLTF. CDR3 in DNA: TGTGCCAGCAGCACCGACCGGGACAGGGGATCCCCTGGGGCCAACGTCCTGACTTTC.